What follows are 7 T cell receptor beta chains derived from one specimen sequenced in a study of T cell repertoires in cytomegalovirus infection. TCRdb reprocessed the reads via MiXCR and lists one record per CDR3 protein. Of hundreds of thousands of distinct CDR3 sequences listed, around 35% are singletons. Antigens for these TCRs are unknown. Material: cultured PBMCs, obtained from culture after CMV antigen stimulation. These receptors were obtained from a human donor in good health (CMV status not recorded). Some clones in this sample may be carry-over from other donors' samples.

The chain is built from TRBV7-9 and TRBJ1-2, with 10 nucleotides matching TRBD1. The ends lost 4 bases at V and 4 bases at J; junction bases unmatched: 18. The CDR3 length is 19 residues. Germline-derived CDR1 and CDR2 are SEHNR and FQNEAQ (reference sequence). Here the CDR3 DNA reads TGTGCCAGCAGCTCCCTAAAAAAGACAGGGGGCTCTCCTAGCTATGGCTACACCTTC. Protein sequence: CASSSLKKTGGSPSYGYTF.

The chain has TRBV12-5 and TRBJ1-3; D remains unclear. The CDR3 contains 13 residues. The V end lost 1 base, the J end lost 1 base, and 2 bases lay between the germline ends. In germline, CDR1 is LGHNT, CDR2 FRNRAP. In DNA form, the CDR3 reads TGTGCTAGTGGTTTGGGTTCTGGAAACACCATATATTTT. Its translation is CASGLGSGNTIYF.

This clonotype was seen only a few times. The chain links TRBV6-1 to TRBJ2-1, with 9 nucleotides matching TRBD2. V trimming: 0 bases; J trimming: 3 bases; junction bases outside the gene matches: 9. Germline V gene sequence: CDR1 MNHNS, CDR2 SASEGT. The length of the CDR3 is 18 residues. CDR3: CASSEAVSGSFVYNEQFF. In nucleotides, the CDR3 is TGTGCCAGCAGTGAAGCTGTTAGCGGGAGTTTCGTCTACAATGAGCAGTTCTTC.

This clonotype appeared many times. The V and J genes are TRBV7-2 and TRBJ2-1, with no clear D. V was clipped by 4 bases and J by 5 bases, with 12 bases between them. Germline V gene data show CDR1 as SGHTA and CDR2 as FQGNSA. CDR3 length equals 14 residues. As DNA, the CDR3 is TGTGCCAGCAGCTCCCGGAATTCAAACAATGAGCAGTTCTTC. Its protein is CASSSRNSNNEQFF.

This clonotype was detected only once. The rearrangement uses TRBV7-9 and TRBJ2-5, with 9 nucleotides matching TRBD2. The germline V gene encodes CDR1 SEHNR and CDR2 FQNEAQ (reference sequence). This CDR3 has 14 amino acids. The trim removed 6 bases at V and 5 bases at J, leaving 7 bases unmatched. CDR3 protein: CASSPRGGTETQYF. CDR3 coding DNA: TGTGCCAGCAGTCCGCGGGGGGGCACGGAGACCCAGTACTTC.

This chain's CDR3 is CASSFAGGDYNEQFF. CDR3 DNA sequence: TGTGCCAGCAGTTTTGCGGGAGGGGACTACAATGAGCAGTTCTTC. V usage is TRBV27 and J usage is TRBJ2-1; 9 nucleotides align to TRBD2. V dropped 3 bases and J dropped 3; count of bases not matched to a gene: 3. Germline lookup yields CDR1 MNHEY and CDR2 SMNVEV (reference sequence). CDR3 length: 15 amino acids.

This clonotype was observed many times. V usage is TRBV7-9 and J usage is TRBJ2-7, with D unresolved. CDR1 is SEHNR and CDR2 is FQNEAQ in the germline V gene (reference sequence). The CDR3 has 15 amino acids. Trimming removed 5 bases from V and 2 bases from J, with 16 bases in between. The CDR3 is CASSGKSGLTYEQYF. Here the CDR3 DNA reads TGTGCCAGCAGCGGAAAGTCCGGGCTAACCTACGAGCAGTACTTC.